Presented here are 14 T cell receptor beta chains from one specimen sequenced in a study of T cell changes during pregnancy in multiple sclerosis. Data came from immunoSEQ multiplex PCR; TCRdb stores just in-frame clones and leaves some out. The table includes around 20,000 clones, 80% to 90% detected once. The sample was CD8+ T cells from peripheral blood mononuclear cells, taken in the second trimester of pregnancy. These receptors all come from a female donor in good health, enrolled as a control in a pregnancy study.

The chain joins TRBV2 to TRBJ1-1, with 7 bases matching TRBD1. Germline V CDR1 and CDR2: SNHLY, FYNNEI. V gave up 8 bases and J gave up 8 bases; unmatched junction bases: 23. The CDR3 contains 17 residues. The CDR3 bases are TGTGCCAGCGTAGGACAGGTTCTCTTCGGATTAGCTTTGGAAGCTTTCTTT. This gives the protein CASVGQVLFGLALEAFF.

This rearrangement joins TRBV6-6 to TRBJ2-7, with a possible D match to TRBD2 (6 bases). Trimming stripped 4 bases from V and 4 bases from J, with 14 bases between. Germline V CDR1 and CDR2: MNHNY, SVGAGI (reference sequence). This CDR3 is built from 14 residues. DNA of the CDR3: TGTGCCAGCAGTTTTGAGGACGGACTATACGAGCAGTACTTC. Encoded protein: CASSFEDGLYEQYF.

The V and J genes are TRBV27 and TRBJ1-4, with D possibly being TRBD1 (6 bases). Germline V gene sequence: CDR1 MNHEY, CDR2 SMNVEV (reference sequence). The CDR3 extends over 12 amino acids. Trimming stripped 4 bases from V and 12 bases from J, with 12 bases between. As DNA, the CDR3 is TGTGCCAGCAGTTGGAGGGGGAGGGAACTGTTTTTT. Its translation: CASSWRGRELFF. Full variable domain (missing parts from reference TRBV27 and TRBJ1-4): EAQVTQNPRYLITVTGKKLTVTCSQNMNHEYMSWYRQDPGLGLRQIYYSMNVEVTDKGDVPEGYKVSRKEKRNFPLILESPSPNQTSLYFCASSWRGRELFFGSGTQLSVL.

This clone is labeled medium-sized. The chain combines TRBV6-4 with TRBJ2-3; no reliable D call. Germline CDR1 reads MRHNA; CDR2 reads SNTAGT. This CDR3 contains 14 residues. Trimming removed 4 bases at V and 0 bases at J, with 8 bases between. CDR3 sequence: CASSVTASTDTQYF. The CDR3, as DNA: TGTGCCAGCAGTGTGACTGCTAGCACAGATACGCAGTATTTT.

The chain combines TRBV6-1 with TRBJ2-1; 7 nucleotides align to TRBD2. With V trimmed by 7 bases and J by 7 bases, 7 bases remained unmatched. There are 13 residues in the CDR3. Looked up from germline, CDR1 is MNHNS and CDR2 is SASEGT. The CDR3 DNA sequence: TGTGCCAGCATTGGGGGGGGGTGGAATGAGCAGTTCTTC. Amino acid sequence: CASIGGGWNEQFF.

The J gene is TRBJ2-2, the V gene TRBV29-1, with TRBD1 identical over 9 bases. The CDR3 has 13 residues. Trimming at V came to 7 bases and at J to 9 bases, leaving 9 bases not matched to a gene. CDR1 and CDR2 from the germline V gene are SQVTM and ANQGSEA. The CDR3 nucleotides are TGCAGCGCCTACGGACAGGGGTCGAGGGAGCTGTTTTTT. Amino acid sequence: CSAYGQGSRELFF.

CDR3 DNA sequence: TGTGCCAGCAGTTTGATCAGGGGCGGCGATGGCTACACCTTC. Translated, it gives CASSLIRGGDGYTF. This chain links TRBV27 with TRBJ1-2; TRBD1 is a possible D gene (6 bases). This CDR3 spans 14 amino acids. V was cut by 3 bases and J by 6 bases, with 14 bases left in between. Germline values: CDR1 MNHEY, CDR2 SMNVEV (reference sequence).

The J gene is TRBJ1-6, the V gene TRBV7-2; 7 bases map to TRBD1. Germline loops: CDR1 SGHTA, CDR2 FQGNSA. Trimming cost V 0 bases and J 10 bases; bases outside gene matches: 6. The CDR3 is 15 residues long. CDR3 coding DNA: TGTGCCAGCAGCTTAGCGGTTAGGGGGCTCTCACCCCTCCACTTT. It yields the protein CASSLAVRGLSPLHF.

The rearrangement joins TRBV15 to TRBJ2-7, with D possibly TRBD1 on 5 matching bases. The ends were cut back, 0 bases at V and 5 bases at J, with 14 bases in the middle. Germline assignment: CDR1 LNHNV and CDR2 YYDKDF (reference sequence). This CDR3 region has 15 residues. The CDR3 reads CATSRDTGSVNEQYF. The CDR3, as DNA: TGTGCCACCAGCAGAGATACAGGCTCTGTCAACGAGCAGTACTTC.

The chain is built from TRBV9 and TRBJ2-7, with D maybe TRBD1 (5 bases). Germline CDR1 reads SGDLS; CDR2 reads YYNGEE. The CDR3 consists of 12 residues. The ends were cut back, 5 bases at V and 3 bases at J, with 9 bases in the middle. The CDR3 reads CASSYTGYEQYF. The DNA for the CDR3 is TGTGCCAGCAGTTATACAGGCTACGAGCAGTACTTC. Complete variable domain (other parts from reference TRBV9 and TRBJ2-7): DSGVTQTPKHLITATGQRVTLRCSPRSGDLSVYWYQQSLDQGLQFLIQYYNGEERAKGNILERFSAQQFPDLHSELNLSSLELGDSALYFCASSYTGYEQYFGPGTRLTVT.

The CDR3 reads CASSPLTSVLTDTQYF. The CDR3 DNA follows: TGTGCCAGCAGCCCCTTGACTAGCGTTCTCACAGATACGCAGTATTTT. The J gene is TRBJ2-3, the V gene TRBV5-8; TRBD2 matches 8 bases. Germline V lookup: CDR1 SGHTS, CDR2 YDEGEE. This CDR3 is 16 amino acids long. V dropped 4 bases and J dropped 2; count of bases not matched to a gene: 9.

The DNA of the CDR3 is TGTGCCAGCAGCTATGTCCCGGGGGGGTTTCTCAATGAGCAGTTCTTC. Its protein is CASSYVPGGFLNEQFF. The chain uses TRBV5-6 and TRBJ2-1; 8 nucleotides agree with TRBD2. V lost 3 bases and J lost 6; bases outside the gene matches: 11. The CDR3 spans 16 residues. Germline V CDR1 and CDR2: SGHDT, YYEEEE.

The V gene is TRBV18, the J gene TRBJ2-5; 10 bases fit TRBD1. J lost 5 bases, V lost 3 bases, and 6 bases had no gene match. The CDR3 sequence is 15 residues long. The germline gives CDR1 KGHSH, CDR2 LQKENI. CDR3 sequence reads: CASSPGTGVWETQYF. For the CDR3, the DNA is TGTGCCAGCTCACCCGGGACAGGGGTATGGGAGACCCAGTACTTC.

This rearrangement joins TRBV4-1 to TRBJ1-2; D gene unclear. Germline V gives CDR1 MGHRA, CDR2 YSYEKL. The CDR3 length is 14 residues. Trimming stripped 6 bases from V and 5 bases from J, with 16 bases between. Written as DNA, the CDR3 is TGCGCCAGCAGTGAGGGTTTGATTTTGTATGGCTACACCTTC. Amino acids: CASSEGLILYGYTF.